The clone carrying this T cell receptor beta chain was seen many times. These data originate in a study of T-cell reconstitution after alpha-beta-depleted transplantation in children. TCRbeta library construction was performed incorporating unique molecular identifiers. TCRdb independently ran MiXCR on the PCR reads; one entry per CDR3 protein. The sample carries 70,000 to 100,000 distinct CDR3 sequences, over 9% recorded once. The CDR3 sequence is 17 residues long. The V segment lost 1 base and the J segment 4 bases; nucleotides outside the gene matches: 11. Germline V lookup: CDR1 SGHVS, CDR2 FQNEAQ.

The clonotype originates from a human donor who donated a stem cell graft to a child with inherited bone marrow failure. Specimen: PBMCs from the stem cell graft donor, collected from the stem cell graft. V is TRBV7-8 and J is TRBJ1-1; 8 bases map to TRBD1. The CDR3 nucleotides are TGTGCCAGCAGCTTAGGACAGGGGAGAGTACGAGGCACTGAAGCTTTCTTT. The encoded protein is CASSLGQGRVRGTEAFF.